One sample yielded the 10 T cell receptor beta chains listed below, sequenced in a study of CD8 T cells in ankylosing spondylitis. Study conclusions and caveats: Blood of patients with ankylosing spondylitis appeared to be characterized by a TCR beta motif of seven or eight highly homologous variants.

One entry per CDR3 protein, called by TCRdb with MiXCR from the 5' RACE reads. This sample has more than 300,000 distinct CDR3 sequences; around 7.6% occur once, and the top ten carry 13% to 15%. Their target antigens are unknown. The sequenced sample consisted of blood, either unsorted or a sorted T cell fraction (not recorded which). The receptors stem from a male donor with ankylosing spondylitis.

A few counts support this clonotype. This chain joins TRBV6-2 or TRBV6-3 and TRBJ2-7; a weak D match, TRBD1 (6 bases). CDR1 is MNHEY, CDR2 SVGEGT, per germline. CDR3 length: 16 residues. V was trimmed by 2 bases and J by 4 bases, leaving 18 bases between them. As DNA, the CDR3 is TGTGCCAGCAGTTACGTTCTCGGACAGAGAATTTACGAGCAGTACTTC. Protein sequence: CASSYVLGQRIYEQYF.

This clonotype came up a few times. The J gene is TRBJ2-1, the V gene TRBV6-5; TRBD2 agrees at 11 bases. The CDR3 extends over 16 amino acids. V trimming: 4 bases; J trimming: 2 bases; junction bases outside the gene matches: 4. The V gene's germline CDR1 is MNHEY and CDR2 SVGAGI. This CDR3 is CASSFSGRGTYNEQFF. The CDR3, as DNA: TGTGCCAGCAGTTTTAGCGGGAGGGGGACCTACAATGAGCAGTTCTTC.

This clonotype was found many times. The chain links TRBV29-1 to TRBJ2-1; TRBD2 aligns across 7 bases. V was pared by 6 bases and J by 2 bases, with 7 bases of the junction left unmatched. CDR3 size: 14 residues. Looked up from germline, CDR1 is SQVTM and CDR2 is ANQGSEA. The CDR3 protein is CSVASSGAYNEQFF. The CDR3 DNA sequence: TGCAGCGTCGCCTCTAGCGGAGCCTACAATGAGCAGTTCTTC.

The genes are TRBV24-1 and TRBJ2-5; unclear D gene. V lost 0 bases and J 1 base, leaving 8 bases between the germline ends. CDR1 KGHDR and CDR2 SFDVKD come from the germline V gene. The CDR3 is 15 amino acids. As DNA, the CDR3 is TGTGCCACCAGTGATTTGGGGTCAGCCCAAGAGACCCAGTACTTC. Translated: CATSDLGSAQETQYF.

The V and J genes are TRBV10-3 and TRBJ1-1, with D tentatively TRBD1 (5 bases). This CDR3 comprises 13 residues. Germline V gene lookup returns CDR1 ENHRY and CDR2 SYGVKD. The ends were cut back, 6 bases at V and 1 base at J, with 9 bases in the middle. Here the CDR3 DNA reads TGTGCCATCAGGGAGGGGAGGAACACTGAAGCTTTCTTT. Protein: CAIREGRNTEAFF.

V is TRBV19 and J is TRBJ2-5; D might be TRBD1 (6 bases). The V and J ends lost 8 bases and 1 base respectively, with 17 bases between them. This CDR3 is 15 amino acids long. Per germline, CDR1 LNHDA and CDR2 SQIVND (reference sequence). As DNA, the CDR3 is TGTGCCAGTCAACAGGGAAGGGGCCCCCAAGAGACCCAGTACTTC. Translating it yields CASQQGRGPQETQYF. Supplemented by reference TRBV19 and TRBJ2-5, the full variable domain reads DGGITQSPKYLFRKEGQNVTLSCEQNLNHDAMYWYRQDPGQGLRLIYYSQIVNDFQKGDIAEGYSVSREKKESFPLTVTSAQKNPTAFYLCASQQGRGPQETQYFGPGTRLLVL.

This clonotype was counted between two and nine times. The chain combines TRBV5-1 with TRBJ2-7; TRBD2 aligns across 16 bases. This CDR3 has 16 residues. Unmatched junction bases numbered 2, after V lost 3 bases and J lost 2 bases. Germline assignment: CDR1 SGHRS and CDR2 YFSETQ. The CDR3 sequence is CASSSGTSGRAYEQYF. CDR3 DNA: TGCGCCAGCAGCTCCGGGACTAGCGGGAGGGCCTACGAGCAGTACTTC.

CDR3 amino acids: CASSLGSSGGGSYNEQFF. CDR3 DNA: TGCGCCAGCAGCTTGGGTTCTAGCGGGGGGGGCTCCTACAATGAGCAGTTCTTC. J is TRBJ2-1 and V is TRBV5-1, with 12 bases identical to TRBD2. J was trimmed by 0 bases and V by 0 bases; bases with no gene match: 4. The length of the CDR3 is 18 residues. Per the germline V gene, CDR1 is SGHRS and CDR2 is YFSETQ.

The chain employs TRBV7-9 and TRBJ2-7; weak D call: TRBD1 (5 bases). Looked up from germline, CDR1 is SEHNR and CDR2 is FQNEAQ (reference sequence). The CDR3 is 14 amino acids. V was clipped by 5 bases and J by 3 bases, with 14 bases between them. As DNA, the CDR3 is TGTGCCAGCAGCCCAGCGACAGAAGTCTACGAGCAGTACTTC. Its translation: CASSPATEVYEQYF.

The chain combines TRBV9 with TRBJ2-7; 9 nucleotides line up with TRBD1. Germline assignment: CDR1 SGDLS and CDR2 YYNGEE. The length of the CDR3 is 15 residues. V trimming: 4 bases; J trimming: 3 bases; junction bases outside the gene matches: 8. The CDR3 sequence is CASSITGTGIYEQYF. CDR3 sequence (DNA): TGTGCCAGCAGCATAACCGGGACAGGGATCTACGAGCAGTACTTC.